A single sample gave rise to the 15 T cell receptor beta chains below, sequenced in a study of cytomegalovirus exposure and HLA in healthy donors. Method: immunoSEQ multiplex PCR; TCRdb's copy keeps in-frame clones and lacks some. The sample has under 250,000 clones, roughly 80% seen once. Specimen: PBMCs. All receptors derive from a woman younger than 30 in good health and CMV-seronegative.

The J gene is TRBJ2-1, the V gene TRBV6-5, with D possibly being TRBD2 (6 bases). The CDR3 has 16 amino acids. Germline lookup yields CDR1 MNHEY and CDR2 SVGAGI. Trimming removed 0 bases at V and 7 bases at J, with 16 bases between. CDR3 loop: CASSYSRDLHWNEQFF. CDR3 sequence (DNA): TGTGCCAGCAGTTACTCGCGGGACCTCCACTGGAATGAGCAGTTCTTC.

This clone has a handful of counts. This sequence joins TRBV2 and TRBJ1-2; 7 bases match TRBD1. Germline V gene sequence: CDR1 SNHLY, CDR2 FYNNEI. Trimming at V came to 10 bases and at J to 10 bases, leaving 9 bases not matched to a gene. This CDR3 spans 11 amino acids. The DNA for the CDR3 is TGTGCCAAAGGGGCAGGGGGTGCCTACACCTTC. It encodes CAKGAGGAYTF.

J is TRBJ1-3 and V is TRBV6-1; D is unclear. V was shortened by 0 bases and J by 8 bases, with 8 bases between the two germline ends. This CDR3 contains 13 residues. The germline CDR1 and CDR2 sequences are MNHNS and SASEGT. The CDR3 DNA reads TGTGCCAGCAGTGAAGCGCGGACCCACACCATATATTTT. It codes for CASSEARTHTIYF.

The V gene is TRBV29-1, the J gene TRBJ2-7; D is unresolved. Per germline, CDR1 SQVTM and CDR2 ANQGSEA. There are 13 residues in the CDR3. V lost 4 bases and J lost 2, with 12 bases in between. CDR3 sequence (DNA): TGCAGCGTTGTAGGGCAGTCGGCCTACGAGCAGTACTTC. Its protein is CSVVGQSAYEQYF.

This rearrangement joins TRBV5-5 to TRBJ2-1; 7 nucleotides agree with TRBD2. V gave up 4 bases and J gave up 8 bases; unmatched junction bases: 9. The CDR3 consists of 14 residues. Germline V lookup: CDR1 SGHKS, CDR2 YYEKEE (reference sequence). CDR3 sequence (DNA): TGTGCCAGCAGCCAGCGGGGTGATAGGGATGAGCAGTTCTTC. Protein product: CASSQRGDRDEQFF.

The chain links TRBV6-6 to TRBJ2-1; 9 bases are shared with TRBD2. Unmatched junction bases numbered 4, after V lost 0 bases and J lost 7 bases. This CDR3 has 15 amino acids. Germline assignment: CDR1 MNHNY and CDR2 SVGAGI (reference sequence). This chain's CDR3 is CASSYSSGSVNEQFF. The CDR3 coding sequence is TGTGCCAGCAGTTACTCTAGCGGGAGTGTGAATGAGCAGTTCTTC.

The chain links TRBV30 to TRBJ1-3; D gene ambiguous. Germline V gene sequence: CDR1 GTSNPN, CDR2 SVGIG (reference sequence). The V end was cut by 0 bases, the J end by 0 bases, with 12 bases between. This CDR3 contains 16 residues. CDR3: CAWSVQTASSGNTIYF. DNA of the CDR3: TGTGCCTGGAGTGTACAAACTGCTAGCTCTGGAAACACCATATATTTT.

CDR3 DNA: TGTGCCAGCAGTTACGGGCAGAGGAGCGAGCAGTACTTC. Its protein is CASSYGQRSEQYF. The chain recombines TRBV6-6 with TRBJ2-7; D is ambiguous. The germline V and J ends were trimmed by 2 bases and 6 bases, with 11 bases remaining between them. The CDR3 sequence is 13 residues long. The germline gives CDR1 MNHNY, CDR2 SVGAGI (reference sequence).

This chain uses TRBV30 with TRBJ2-6; D is undetermined. CDR3 length: 13 amino acids. Trimming stripped 5 bases from V and 4 bases from J, with 9 bases between. Germline V gene lookup returns CDR1 GTSNPN and CDR2 SVGIG (reference sequence). The CDR3 nucleotides are TGTGCCTGGGGCCCAGGCGGGGCCAACGTCCTGACTTTC. It specifies CAWGPGGANVLTF.

The chain joins TRBV2 to TRBJ1-4, with D unresolved. Germline V lookup: CDR1 SNHLY, CDR2 FYNNEI. V lost 2 bases and J 2 bases, leaving 12 bases between the germline ends. CDR3 length: 16 amino acids. CDR3 protein: CASSEKGWSTNEKLFF. The CDR3 DNA reads as TGTGCCAGCAGTGAAAAAGGTTGGAGTACTAATGAAAAACTGTTTTTT.

The chain uses TRBV18 and TRBJ2-7; the D gene could be TRBD1 or TRBD2 (5 bases each). Germline-derived CDR1 and CDR2 are KGHSH and LQKENI. This CDR3 spans 15 amino acids. V was shortened by 5 bases and J by 3 bases, with 17 bases between the two germline ends. CDR3 sequence: CASSSLGESNYEQYF. CDR3 bases: TGTGCCAGCTCATCCCTGGGGGAGTCCAACTACGAGCAGTACTTC.

The chain employs TRBV6-6 and TRBJ2-1, with 7 bases identical to TRBD1. The CDR3 spans 12 residues. Trimming at V came to 5 bases and at J to 6 bases, leaving 1 base not matched to a gene. CDR1 and CDR2 from the germline V gene are MNHNY and SVGAGI (reference sequence). The CDR3, as DNA: TGTGCCAGCAGTCGGGACAGCAATGAGCAGTTCTTC. This encodes CASSRDSNEQFF.

This chain uses TRBV7-9 with TRBJ1-1; maybe TRBD1 (5 bases). Trimming cost V 3 bases and J 1 base, with 12 bases left between them. The CDR3 runs to 15 residues. Germline V gene sequence: CDR1 SEHNR, CDR2 FQNEAQ (reference sequence). The CDR3 reads CASSLSGGGNTEAFF. DNA of the CDR3: TGTGCCAGCAGCTTGTCGGGTGGGGGGAACACTGAAGCTTTCTTT.

The rearrangement uses TRBV11-1 and TRBJ1-4; 9 bases map to TRBD1. This CDR3 is 13 amino acids long. V was pared by 4 bases and J by 12 bases, with 6 bases of the junction left unmatched. Germline CDR1 is SGHAT and CDR2 is FQDESV (reference sequence). CDR3 DNA: TGTGCCAGCAGCTACCGGGACAGGGCGGAACTGTTTTTT. Translating gives CASSYRDRAELFF.

The chain uses TRBV18 and TRBJ2-7, with TRBD1 matching over 9 bases. The CDR3 totals 13 residues. Germline V gene sequence: CDR1 KGHSH, CDR2 LQKENI. The V segment lost 6 bases and the J segment 5 bases; nucleotides outside the gene matches: 5. The CDR3, as DNA: TGTGCCAGCTCCCAGGGGACAGGGAACGAGCAGTACTTC. Protein: CASSQGTGNEQYF.